The source of this TCR beta chain is a study of control samples from healthy donors and cancer patients. Trimming removed 5 bases at V and 3 bases at J, with 11 bases between. CDR3 length: 15 residues. CDR1 and CDR2 (germline): SGHAT, FQDESV (reference sequence). The method was immunoSEQ multiplex PCR; TCRdb's version includes in-frame clones alone and lacks a portion of them. The sample holds under 130,000 clones, roughly four fifths seen once. This chain joins TRBV11-1 and TRBJ1-6; D unclear. The sample consisted of blood. The clonotype was recovered from a woman aged 45-60 years in good health. CDR3 protein: CASSLTVDYNSPLHF. CDR3 nucleotide sequence: TGTGCCAGCAGCCTAACAGTAGACTATAATTCACCCCTCCACTTT.